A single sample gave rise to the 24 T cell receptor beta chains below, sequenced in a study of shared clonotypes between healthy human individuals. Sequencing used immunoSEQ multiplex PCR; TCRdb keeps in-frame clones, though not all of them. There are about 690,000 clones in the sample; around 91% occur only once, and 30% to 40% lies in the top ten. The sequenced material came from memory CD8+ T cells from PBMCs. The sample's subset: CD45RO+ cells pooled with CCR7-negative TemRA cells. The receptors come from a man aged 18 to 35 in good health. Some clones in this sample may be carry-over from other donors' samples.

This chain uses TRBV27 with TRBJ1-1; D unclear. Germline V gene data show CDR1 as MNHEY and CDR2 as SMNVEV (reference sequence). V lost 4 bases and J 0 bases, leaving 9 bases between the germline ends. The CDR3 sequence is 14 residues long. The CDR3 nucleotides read TGTGCCAGCAGTTCTACAGTTATGAACACTGAAGCTTTCTTT. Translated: CASSSTVMNTEAFF.

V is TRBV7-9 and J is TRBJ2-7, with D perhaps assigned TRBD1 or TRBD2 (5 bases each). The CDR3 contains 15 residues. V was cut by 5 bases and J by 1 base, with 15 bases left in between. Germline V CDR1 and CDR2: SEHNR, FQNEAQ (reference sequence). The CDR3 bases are TGTGCCAGCAGCCCCGTTGGTGGGGGTTCCTACGAGCAGTACTTC. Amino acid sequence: CASSPVGGGSYEQYF.

CDR3 coding DNA: TGTGCCAGTAGTTCCAACGGGCCTAGCTACGAGCAGTACTTC. It is translated as CASSSNGPSYEQYF. V gene TRBV19 combines with J gene TRBJ2-7; D is ambiguous. The V and J ends lost 5 bases and 3 bases respectively, with 14 bases between them. Germline CDR1 reads LNHDA; CDR2 reads SQIVND (reference sequence). This CDR3 is 14 amino acids long.

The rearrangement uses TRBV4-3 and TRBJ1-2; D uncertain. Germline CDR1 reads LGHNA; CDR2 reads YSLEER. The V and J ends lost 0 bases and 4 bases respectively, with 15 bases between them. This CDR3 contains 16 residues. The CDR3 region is CASSQDTSGFGYGYTF. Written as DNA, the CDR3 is TGCGCCAGCAGCCAAGATACTTCCGGGTTTGGCTATGGCTACACCTTC.

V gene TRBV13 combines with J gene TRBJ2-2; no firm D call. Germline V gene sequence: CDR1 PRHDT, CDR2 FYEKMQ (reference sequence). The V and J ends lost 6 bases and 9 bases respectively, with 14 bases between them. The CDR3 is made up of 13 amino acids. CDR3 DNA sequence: TGTGCCAGCAGTTGGACCTCGGGCCGGGAGCTGTTTTTT. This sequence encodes CASSWTSGRELFF. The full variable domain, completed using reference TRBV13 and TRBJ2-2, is AAGVIQSPRHLIKEKRETATLKCYPIPRHDTVYWYQQGPGQDPQFLISFYEKMQSDKGSIPDRFSAQQFSDYHSELNMSSLELGDSALYFCASSWTSGRELFFGEGSRLTVL.

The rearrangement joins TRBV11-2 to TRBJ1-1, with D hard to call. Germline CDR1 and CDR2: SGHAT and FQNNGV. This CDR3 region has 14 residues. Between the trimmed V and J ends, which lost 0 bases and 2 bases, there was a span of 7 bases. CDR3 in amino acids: CASSLEAANTEAFF. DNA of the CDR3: TGTGCCAGCAGCTTAGAGGCAGCTAACACTGAAGCTTTCTTT.

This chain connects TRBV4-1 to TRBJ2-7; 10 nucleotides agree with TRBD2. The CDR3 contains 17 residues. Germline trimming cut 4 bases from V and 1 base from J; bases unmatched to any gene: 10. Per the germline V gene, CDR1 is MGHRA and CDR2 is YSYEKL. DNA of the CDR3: TGCGCCAGCAGCCTGTATCCACCTAGCGGGAGTTCCTACGAGCAGTACTTC. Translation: CASSLYPPSGSSYEQYF.

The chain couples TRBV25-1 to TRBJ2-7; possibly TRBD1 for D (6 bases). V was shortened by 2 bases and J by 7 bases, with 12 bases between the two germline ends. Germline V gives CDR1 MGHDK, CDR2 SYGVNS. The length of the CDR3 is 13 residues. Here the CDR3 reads CASSELGTLEQYF. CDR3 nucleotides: TGTGCCAGCAGTGAACTGGGGACATTGGAGCAGTACTTC.

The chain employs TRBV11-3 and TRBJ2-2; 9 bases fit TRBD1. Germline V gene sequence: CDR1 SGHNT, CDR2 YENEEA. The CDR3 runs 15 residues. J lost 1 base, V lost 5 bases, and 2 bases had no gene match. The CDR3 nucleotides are TGTGCCAGCAGCCCGGGACAGGGGAACACCGGGGAGCTGTTTTTT. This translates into CASSPGQGNTGELFF. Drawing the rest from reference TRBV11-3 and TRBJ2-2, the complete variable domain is EAGVVQSPRYKIIEKKQPVAFWCNPISGHNTLYWYLQNLGQGPELLIRYENEEAVDDSQLPKDRFSAERLKGVDSTLKIQPAELGDSAVYLCASSPGQGNTGELFFGEGSRLTVL.

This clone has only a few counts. Written as DNA, the CDR3 is TGTGCCAGCAGTGCGGGGGCGCCCACTGAAGCTTTCTTT. Its translation: CASSAGAPTEAFF. This sequence joins TRBV6-4 and TRBJ1-1; D is possibly TRBD1 (6 bases). Trimming removed 4 bases from V and 4 bases from J, with 10 bases in between. The germline gives CDR1 MRHNA, CDR2 SNTAGT. This CDR3 is built from 13 residues.

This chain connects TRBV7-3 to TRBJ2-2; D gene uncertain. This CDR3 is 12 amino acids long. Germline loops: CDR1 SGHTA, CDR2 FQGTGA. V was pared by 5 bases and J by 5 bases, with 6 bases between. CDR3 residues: CASSSGTGELFF. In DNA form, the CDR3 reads TGTGCCAGCAGCAGTGGGACCGGGGAGCTGTTTTTT.

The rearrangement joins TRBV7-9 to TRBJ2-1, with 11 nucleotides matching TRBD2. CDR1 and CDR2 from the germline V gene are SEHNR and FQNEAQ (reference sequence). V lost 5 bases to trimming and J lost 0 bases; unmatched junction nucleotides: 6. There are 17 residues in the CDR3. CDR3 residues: CASSTKTSGSSYNEQFF. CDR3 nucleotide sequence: TGTGCCAGCAGCACAAAAACTAGCGGGAGCTCCTACAATGAGCAGTTCTTC.

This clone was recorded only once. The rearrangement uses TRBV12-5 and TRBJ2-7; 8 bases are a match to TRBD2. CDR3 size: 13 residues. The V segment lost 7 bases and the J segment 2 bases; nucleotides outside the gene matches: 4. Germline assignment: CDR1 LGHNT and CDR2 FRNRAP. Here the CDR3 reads CASAPGGTYEQYF. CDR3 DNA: TGTGCTAGTGCCCCGGGGGGGACCTACGAGCAGTACTTC.

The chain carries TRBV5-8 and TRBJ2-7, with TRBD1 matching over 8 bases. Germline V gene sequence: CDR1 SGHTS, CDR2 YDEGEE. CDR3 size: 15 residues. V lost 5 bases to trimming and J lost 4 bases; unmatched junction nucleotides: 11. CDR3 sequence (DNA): TGTGCCAGCAGTCGCCCCGGGACAGGATTTTACGAGCAGTACTTC. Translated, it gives CASSRPGTGFYEQYF. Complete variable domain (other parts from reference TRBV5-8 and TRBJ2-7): EAGVTQSPTHLIKTRGQQATLRCSPISGHTSVYWYQQALGLGLQFLLWYDEGEERNRGNFPPRFSGRQFPNYSSELNVNALELEDSALYLCASSRPGTGFYEQYFGPGTRLTVT.

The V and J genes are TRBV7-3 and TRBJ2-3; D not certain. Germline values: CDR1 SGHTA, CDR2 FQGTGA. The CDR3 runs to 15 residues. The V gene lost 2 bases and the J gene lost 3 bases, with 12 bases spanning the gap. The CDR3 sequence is CASSLLGGNTDTQYF. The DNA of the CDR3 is TGTGCCAGCAGCTTACTGGGTGGGAATACAGATACGCAGTATTTT.

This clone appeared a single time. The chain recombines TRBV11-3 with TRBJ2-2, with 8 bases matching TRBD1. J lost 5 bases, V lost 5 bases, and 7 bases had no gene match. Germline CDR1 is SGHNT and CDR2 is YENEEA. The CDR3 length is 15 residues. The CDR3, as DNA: TGTGCCAGCAGCACCCGACAGGGGAGGACCGGGGAGCTGTTTTTT. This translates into CASSTRQGRTGELFF.

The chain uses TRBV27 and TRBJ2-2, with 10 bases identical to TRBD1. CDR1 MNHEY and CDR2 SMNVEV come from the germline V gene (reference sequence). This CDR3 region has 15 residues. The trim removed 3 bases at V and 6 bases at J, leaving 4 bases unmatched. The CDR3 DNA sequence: TGTGCCAGCAGTTTGACAGGGGGCTGGTCCGGGGAGCTGTTTTTT. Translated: CASSLTGGWSGELFF.

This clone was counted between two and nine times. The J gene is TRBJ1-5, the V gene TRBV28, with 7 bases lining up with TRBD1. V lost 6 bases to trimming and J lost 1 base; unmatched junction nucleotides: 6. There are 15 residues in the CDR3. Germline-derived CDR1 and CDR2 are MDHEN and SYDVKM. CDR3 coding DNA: TGTGCCAGCAGCCCCACGGGACAGAGCAATCAGCCCCAGCATTTT. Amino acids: CASSPTGQSNQPQHF.

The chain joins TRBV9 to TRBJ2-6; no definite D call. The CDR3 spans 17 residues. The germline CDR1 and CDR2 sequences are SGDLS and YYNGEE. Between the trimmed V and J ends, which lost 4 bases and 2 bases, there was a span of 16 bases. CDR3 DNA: TGTGCCAGCAGCTCAAACCCCGAAGTCCCTGGGGCCAACGTCCTGACTTTC. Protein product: CASSSNPEVPGANVLTF.

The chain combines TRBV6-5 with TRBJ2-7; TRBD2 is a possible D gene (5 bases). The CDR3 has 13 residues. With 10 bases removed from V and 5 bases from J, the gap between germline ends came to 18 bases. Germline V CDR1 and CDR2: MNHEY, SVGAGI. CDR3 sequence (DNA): TGTGCCACAGCCATTTCCGGGGTAGACGAGCAGTACTTC. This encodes CATAISGVDEQYF.

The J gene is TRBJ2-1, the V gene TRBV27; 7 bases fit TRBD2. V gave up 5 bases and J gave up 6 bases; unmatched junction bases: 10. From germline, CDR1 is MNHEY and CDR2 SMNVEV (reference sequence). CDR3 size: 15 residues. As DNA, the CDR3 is TGTGCCAGCAGTATTCTAGCGGAGCTCCCCAATGAGCAGTTCTTC. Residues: CASSILAELPNEQFF.

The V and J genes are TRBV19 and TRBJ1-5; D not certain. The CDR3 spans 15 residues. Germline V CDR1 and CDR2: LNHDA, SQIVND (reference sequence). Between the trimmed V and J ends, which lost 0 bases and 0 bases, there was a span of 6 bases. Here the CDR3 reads CASSIERYSNQPQHF. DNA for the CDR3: TGTGCCAGTAGTATAGAAAGGTATAGCAATCAGCCCCAGCATTTT.

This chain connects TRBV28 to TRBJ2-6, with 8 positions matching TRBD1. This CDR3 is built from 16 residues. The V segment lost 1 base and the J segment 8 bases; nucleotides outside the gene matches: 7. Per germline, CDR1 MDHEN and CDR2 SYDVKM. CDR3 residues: CASSLYAGGGTNVLTF. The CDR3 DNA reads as TGTGCCAGCAGTTTATATGCAGGGGGCGGGACCAACGTCCTGACTTTC.

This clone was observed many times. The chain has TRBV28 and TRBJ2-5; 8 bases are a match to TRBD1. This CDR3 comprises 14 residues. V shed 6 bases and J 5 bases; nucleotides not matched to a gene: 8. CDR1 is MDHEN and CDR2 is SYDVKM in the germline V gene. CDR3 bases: TGTGCCAGCAGCCAGACAGGGGTGGGCGAGACCCAGTACTTC. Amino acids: CASSQTGVGETQYF. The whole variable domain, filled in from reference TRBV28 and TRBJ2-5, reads DVKVTQSSRYLVKRTGEKVFLECVQDMDHENMFWYRQDPGLGLRLIYFSYDVKMKEKGDIPEGYSVSREKKERFSLILESASTNQTSMYLCASSQTGVGETQYFGPGTRLLVL.